This entry lists 19 T cell receptor beta chains sequenced from one sample in a study of human T cells and chemical hapten exposure. Time point here: patch test 1, 2 weeks after DPC sensitization. Treatment here: therapeutic diphenylcyclopropenone sensitization with weekly scalp DPC. TCRdb analysed the RACE reads with MiXCR anew, one entry per CDR3 protein. The table lists roughly 100,000 distinct CDR3 sequences, around 10% of them singletons. The sample in question was whole blood, obtained in connection with sensitization to the hapten diphenylcyclopropenone (DPC). The receptors were gathered from a woman aged 40 to 50 with alopecia areata. Some clones in this sample may be carry-over from other donors' samples.

This clonotype came up a few times. The J gene is TRBJ2-1, the V gene TRBV6-6, with TRBD2 as a possible D gene (7 bases). The V gene lost 6 bases and the J gene lost 6 bases, with 18 bases spanning the gap. CDR3 length equals 15 residues. Germline values: CDR1 MNHNY, CDR2 SVGAGI (reference sequence). The CDR3 sequence is CASRSGEGESNEQFF. As DNA, the CDR3 is TGTGCCAGCAGATCAGGGGAGGGGGAATCCAATGAGCAGTTCTTC.

The sample holds many counts of this clonotype. The chain's CDR3 is CASSTAGYNEQFF. The CDR3 nucleotides read TGCGCCAGCAGCACAGCAGGGTACAATGAGCAGTTCTTC. V usage is TRBV5-1 and J usage is TRBJ2-1, with D tentatively TRBD1 (5 bases). The ends were cut back, 4 bases at V and 4 bases at J, with 9 bases in the middle. Germline CDR1 and CDR2: SGHRS and YFSETQ. This CDR3 has 13 amino acids. The whole variable domain, filled in from reference TRBV5-1 and TRBJ2-1, reads KAGVTQTPRYLIKTRGQQVTLSCSPISGHRSVSWYQQTPGQGLQFLFEYFSETQRNKGNFPGRFSGRQFSNSRSEMNVSTLELGDSALYLCASSTAGYNEQFFGPGTRLTVL.

V is TRBV20-1 and J is TRBJ1-3, with D possibly being TRBD1 (6 bases). CDR3 length equals 14 residues. V lost 1 base and J 8 bases, leaving 15 bases between the germline ends. Germline V lookup: CDR1 DFQATT, CDR2 SNEGSKA (reference sequence). CDR3 protein: CSARVLGQFDTIYF. Written as DNA, the CDR3 is TGCAGTGCTAGAGTACTAGGACAGTTCGACACCATATATTTT.

This chain links TRBV18 with TRBJ1-1; tentative D call: TRBD1 (5 bases). Germline CDR1 is KGHSH and CDR2 is LQKENI. Trimming took off 4 bases at V and 5 bases at J, with 14 bases between the two ends. This CDR3 comprises 14 residues. The CDR3 is CASSRDGGGTEAFF. CDR3 in DNA: TGTGCCAGCTCACGCGACGGGGGAGGAACTGAAGCTTTCTTT.

The genes are TRBV19 and TRBJ2-3; TRBD2 agrees at 7 bases. V shed 6 bases, J shed 5 bases, and the junction held 14 bases outside the gene matches. CDR1 is LNHDA, CDR2 SQIVND, per germline (reference sequence). The CDR3 consists of 16 residues. The CDR3, as DNA: TGTGCCAGTAGGAACCCAGCGGGGCCGACTGGAGATACGCAGTATTTT. Protein sequence: CASRNPAGPTGDTQYF. Full variable domain (remainder filled in from reference TRBV19 and TRBJ2-3): DGGITQSPKYLFRKEGQNVTLSCEQNLNHDAMYWYRQDPGQGLRLIYYSQIVNDFQKGDIAEGYSVSREKKESFPLTVTSAQKNPTAFYLCASRNPAGPTGDTQYFGPGTRLTVL.

This clonotype was detected many times. This chain joins TRBV10-2 and TRBJ2-5; no clear D. The CDR3 has 13 residues. Germline-derived CDR1 and CDR2 are WSHSY and SAAADI. The V end lost 7 bases, the J end lost 3 bases, and 12 bases lay between the germline ends. CDR3 nucleotides: TGCGCCAGCACCGGGTCTAGAGAAGAGACCCAGTACTTC. Its protein product is CASTGSREETQYF.

The J gene is TRBJ1-1, the V gene TRBV29-1; TRBD1 is a possible D gene (6 bases). This CDR3 is 12 amino acids long. Germline lookup yields CDR1 SQVTM and CDR2 ANQGSEA. The V and J ends lost 7 bases and 4 bases respectively, with 13 bases between them. The CDR3 nucleotides read TGCAGCGCGGACAGCTGGGGCACTGAAGCTTTCTTT. It specifies CSADSWGTEAFF.

The V call is TRBV18, the J call TRBJ2-3; D gene uncertain. Germline CDR1 is KGHSH and CDR2 is LQKENI. V shed 0 bases and J shed 5 bases, with 6 bases lying between them. This CDR3 has 13 residues. DNA of the CDR3: TGTGCCAGCTCACCACCCTCAGTAGATACGCAGTATTTT. Translating gives CASSPPSVDTQYF.

In DNA form, the CDR3 reads TGTGCCAGCTCCACGGGGGTCGGCGGCTACACCTTC. It codes for CASSTGVGGYTF. This rearrangement joins TRBV2 to TRBJ1-2; possible D gene TRBD1, 5 bases. Per germline, CDR1 SNHLY and CDR2 FYNNEI. The CDR3 runs to 12 residues. V was cut by 8 bases and J by 8 bases, with 15 bases left in between.

J is TRBJ2-3 and V is TRBV29-1, with D unresolved. Trimming pared 4 bases from V and 2 bases from J, leaving 10 bases between. The CDR3 consists of 13 residues. The germline V gene has CDR1 SQVTM and CDR2 ANQGSEA. CDR3 sequence: CSVVIGYTDTQYF. The CDR3 coding sequence is TGCAGCGTTGTGATTGGGTACACAGATACGCAGTATTTT.

There are a few counts of this clonotype. The chain has TRBV10-3 and TRBJ2-7; TRBD1 aligns across 7 bases. This CDR3 region has 14 residues. The junction had 10 bases not matched to a gene; V was cut back by 7 bases and J by 4 bases. Per germline, CDR1 ENHRY and CDR2 SYGVKD. DNA for the CDR3: TGTGCCATCAATGACAGGGCAGGGGAATACGAGCAGTACTTC. It encodes CAINDRAGEYEQYF.

The V and J genes are TRBV11-2 and TRBJ2-7, with a possible D match to TRBD2 (7 bases). V was cut by 0 bases and J by 3 bases, with 18 bases left in between. CDR1 is SGHAT and CDR2 is FQNNGV in the germline V gene. The CDR3 consists of 17 residues. DNA for the CDR3: TGTGCCAGCAGCTTAGATGGGGAAGCGGGACAAGTCTACGAGCAGTACTTC. It yields the protein CASSLDGEAGQVYEQYF. The whole variable domain, filled in from reference TRBV11-2 and TRBJ2-7, reads EAGVAQSPRYKIIEKRQSVAFWCNPISGHATLYWYQQILGQGPKLLIQFQNNGVVDDSQLPKDRFSAERLKGVDSTLKIQPAKLEDSAVYLCASSLDGEAGQVYEQYFGPGTRLTVT.

This chain uses TRBV7-9 with TRBJ2-1, with a weak D call TRBD2 (6 bases). The CDR3 has 15 amino acids. The germline V gene has CDR1 SEHNR and CDR2 FQNEAQ (reference sequence). V dropped 3 bases and J dropped 2 bases, with 11 bases sitting between them. As DNA, the CDR3 is TGTGCCAGCAGCTTGACTAGTCAGACCTACAATGAGCAGTTCTTC. Translated, it gives CASSLTSQTYNEQFF.

The sample holds a few counts of this clonotype. V usage is TRBV18 and J usage is TRBJ1-2; D remains ambiguous. CDR3 length: 13 amino acids. Trimming shortened V by 6 bases and J by 7 bases, and 15 bases separated the two germline ends. Germline CDR1 reads KGHSH; CDR2 reads LQKENI. For the CDR3, the DNA is TGTGCCAGCTCTCAAACTTTCCGTCTTGGCTACACCTTC. This gives the protein CASSQTFRLGYTF.

The sample holds many counts of this clonotype. The J gene is TRBJ2-4, the V gene TRBV11-2, with TRBD1 identical over 9 bases. The V and J ends lost 5 bases and 7 bases, in that order; junction bases with no gene match: 9. Germline loops: CDR1 SGHAT, CDR2 FQNNGV. The CDR3 sequence is 15 residues long. The CDR3 spells CASSVEDRGGNIQYF. The CDR3 coding sequence is TGTGCCAGCAGCGTCGAGGACAGGGGAGGCAACATTCAGTACTTC.

This clonotype was detected a few times. V usage is TRBV20-1 and J usage is TRBJ2-5; 11 nucleotides line up with TRBD1. Trimming removed 4 bases from V and 6 bases from J; junction bases left unmatched: 10. Germline lookup yields CDR1 DFQATT and CDR2 SNEGSKA (reference sequence). The CDR3 runs to 15 residues. The CDR3: CSANTGQGAYKTQYF. The CDR3 DNA sequence: TGCAGTGCTAACACAGGACAGGGGGCCTATAAGACCCAGTACTTC.

This clonotype occurred many times. V gene TRBV20-1 combines with J gene TRBJ2-7, with D uncertain. The CDR3 totals 12 residues. Germline V gene data show CDR1 as DFQATT and CDR2 as SNEGSKA (reference sequence). The germline V and J ends were trimmed by 6 bases and 4 bases, with 13 bases remaining between them. Written as DNA, the CDR3 is TGCAGTGCCCGGAAGCGAGAATACGAGCAGTACTTC. Its translation: CSARKREYEQYF.

This clonotype was observed a few times. The V call is TRBV5-1, the J call TRBJ2-1; D uncertain. Deletions cut 0 bases from V and 0 bases from J, with 13 bases between. The germline gives CDR1 SGHRS, CDR2 YFSETQ. This CDR3 is 17 amino acids long. DNA for the CDR3: TGCGCCAGCAGCTTGGATCCCCCTGGGTCCTCCTACAATGAGCAGTTCTTC. As protein: CASSLDPPGSSYNEQFF.

This clonotype was observed many times. V and J are TRBV28 and TRBJ1-2; D not resolved. Germline V gene sequence: CDR1 MDHEN, CDR2 SYDVKM. The V and J ends lost 10 bases and 5 bases respectively, with 11 bases between them. The CDR3 spans 11 residues. DNA of the CDR3: TGTGCCACCAGAGGAGAATATGGCTACACCTTC. Translated, it gives CATRGEYGYTF.